Following are 23 T cell receptor beta chains from one sample sequenced in a study of cytomegalovirus exposure and HLA in healthy donors listed by TCRdb under 2017. The library came from the immunoSEQ multiplex PCR assay. For the multiplex PCR, a mixture combining 60 forward primers for TCR Vbeta segments and 13 reverse primers for TCR Jbeta segments was used. The source is immuneACCESS, and TCRdb retained only in-frame sequences with V and J called. Part of the clones is not carried over; for the studies checked, unresolved V genes explain less than half of this, and the remainder is unexplained. Recorded for this sample are more than 15,000 clones; about 75% of them occurred a single time. Around 3.4% of the sample belongs to the ten largest clones. Sequenced: PBMCs. The receptor source for this set is a man aged 18 to 30 in good health and CMV-seronegative.

The chain has TRBV9 and TRBJ2-7; TRBD2 matches 11 bases. Germline assignment: CDR1 SGDLS and CDR2 YYNGEE. The CDR3 length is 13 residues. With V trimmed by 3 bases and J by 7 bases, 3 bases remained unmatched. The CDR3, as DNA: TGTGCCAGCAGCGGAGGGACTAGCGGAGAGCAGTACTTC. The encoded protein is CASSGGTSGEQYF.

The V call is TRBV2, the J call TRBJ1-1, with 7 bases aligning to TRBD1. The CDR3 consists of 14 residues. CDR1 is SNHLY and CDR2 is FYNNEI in the germline V gene. Germline trimming cut 3 bases from V and 1 base from J; bases unmatched to any gene: 2. This chain's CDR3 is CASSDRQGNTEAFF. The DNA of the CDR3 is TGTGCCAGCAGTGACCGACAGGGGAACACTGAAGCTTTCTTT.

The chain links TRBV9 to TRBJ1-1, with D unclear. The CDR3 totals 15 residues. V was clipped by 0 bases and J by 0 bases, with 9 bases between them. Germline assignment: CDR1 SGDLS and CDR2 YYNGEE. CDR3 residues: CASSVAIGLNTEAFF. The CDR3 nucleotides read TGTGCCAGCAGCGTAGCGATTGGGCTGAACACTGAAGCTTTCTTT.

The genes are TRBV25-1 and TRBJ1-2; 8 bases align to TRBD1. Germline CDR1 is MGHDK and CDR2 is SYGVNS. This CDR3 is built from 14 residues. The V and J ends lost 5 bases and 4 bases, in that order; junction bases with no gene match: 6. This chain's CDR3 is CASSSGQGTYGYTF. CDR3 bases: TGTGCCAGCAGTTCAGGACAGGGTACCTATGGCTACACCTTC.

The genes are TRBV30 and TRBJ1-1; perhaps TRBD1 as D (5 bases). V gave up 4 bases and J gave up 4 bases, with 10 bases separating them. Germline assignment: CDR1 GTSNPN and CDR2 SVGIG (reference sequence). The CDR3 spans 12 residues. The DNA of the CDR3 is TGTGCCTGGAATACGGGGGGCACTGAAGCTTTCTTT. This gives the protein CAWNTGGTEAFF.

The chain combines TRBV7-9 with TRBJ2-2, with D maybe TRBD1 (5 bases). This CDR3 comprises 15 residues. The V end lost 3 bases, the J end lost 5 bases, and 13 bases lay between the germline ends. Germline CDR1 SEHNR, CDR2 FQNEAQ (reference sequence). CDR3: CASSFGGRATGELFF. For the CDR3, the DNA is TGTGCCAGCAGCTTTGGTGGCAGGGCAACCGGGGAGCTGTTTTTT.

This clone was detected only once. The genes are TRBV30 and TRBJ2-3; D might be TRBD1 (8 bases). V lost 3 bases and J lost 3, with 10 bases in between. Germline V gene sequence: CDR1 GTSNPN, CDR2 SVGIG (reference sequence). The CDR3 runs to 13 residues. The CDR3 sequence: CAWRQGGTDTQYF. The CDR3 bases are TGTGCCTGGAGACAGGGGGGGACAGATACGCAGTATTTT.

The chain recombines TRBV30 with TRBJ2-5; TRBD1 might be the D (6 bases). Germline assignment: CDR1 GTSNPN and CDR2 SVGIG (reference sequence). This CDR3 is 14 amino acids long. V shed 3 bases and J shed 5 bases, with 16 bases lying between them. CDR3 nucleotide sequence: TGTGCCTGGAGGTCAGGGGTAGGCCGGGAGACCCAGTACTTC. This sequence encodes CAWRSGVGRETQYF.

This rearrangement joins TRBV15 to TRBJ1-5, with no clear D. This CDR3 has 14 amino acids. Per the germline V gene, CDR1 is LNHNV and CDR2 is YYDKDF (reference sequence). V lost 4 bases, J lost 0 bases, and 7 bases lay in between. The CDR3 is CATSNGYSNQPQHF. DNA for the CDR3: TGTGCCACCAGCAACGGGTATAGCAATCAGCCCCAGCATTTT.

This chain links TRBV19 with TRBJ1-1; TRBD1 is a possible D gene (6 bases). Germline V lookup: CDR1 LNHDA, CDR2 SQIVND (reference sequence). Trimming shortened V by 4 bases and J by 1 base, and 7 bases separated the two germline ends. This CDR3 region has 13 residues. CDR3 DNA sequence: TGTGCCAGTAGTAGGGGGCGGAACACTGAAGCTTTCTTT. Encoded protein: CASSRGRNTEAFF.

The gene calls are TRBV6-6 and TRBJ1-2, with D possibly TRBD1 on 6 matching bases. CDR3 length: 14 residues. Germline V CDR1 and CDR2: MNHNY, SVGAGI (reference sequence). V shed 6 bases and J shed 7 bases, with 18 bases lying between them. The CDR3 DNA reads as TGTGCCAGCAGAGAAGAGACAGGTGGCGGTGGCTACACCTTC. It yields the protein CASREETGGGGYTF.

This rearrangement joins TRBV6-5 to TRBJ2-7; 10 positions match TRBD2. The J segment lost 4 bases and the V segment lost 0 bases, leaving 6 bases of the junction unmatched. The CDR3 is made up of 16 amino acids. Germline lookup yields CDR1 MNHEY and CDR2 SVGAGI. Written as DNA, the CDR3 is TGTGCCAGCAGTTACTCCCCGGGACTAGCGTCGTACGAGCAGTACTTC. Protein sequence: CASSYSPGLASYEQYF.

The chain joins TRBV6-6 to TRBJ1-1; no definite D call. Trimming took off 4 bases at V and 6 bases at J, with 9 bases between the two ends. This CDR3 is 12 amino acids long. Germline values: CDR1 MNHNY, CDR2 SVGAGI (reference sequence). CDR3 coding DNA: TGTGCCAGCAGTTCCACTTACGCTGAAGCTTTCTTT. It translates to CASSSTYAEAFF.

The gene calls are TRBV30 and TRBJ1-2, with a weak D call TRBD1 (5 bases). Germline CDR1 and CDR2: GTSNPN and SVGIG (reference sequence). The length of the CDR3 is 14 residues. The ends were cut back, 1 base at V and 0 bases at J, with 9 bases in the middle. In nucleotides, the CDR3 is TGTGCCTGGAGTGGAACAGGCCCTAACTATGGCTACACCTTC. Translating it yields CAWSGTGPNYGYTF.

The CDR3 here is CASSYGGTYEQYF. Here the CDR3 DNA reads TGTGCCAGCAGTTACGGAGGAACCTACGAGCAGTACTTC. This chain uses TRBV6-5 with TRBJ2-7; D is perhaps TRBD2 (5 bases). Between the trimmed V and J ends, which lost 2 bases and 2 bases, there was a span of 7 bases. The CDR3 loop spans 13 amino acids. CDR1 and CDR2 from the germline V gene are MNHEY and SVGAGI.

The V call is TRBV6-5, the J call TRBJ1-1; no clear D gene. Trimming took off 6 bases at V and 3 bases at J, with 14 bases between the two ends. Germline V gene data show CDR1 as MNHEY and CDR2 as SVGAGI. The CDR3 covers 14 residues. The CDR3 protein is CASRSGLWDTEAFF. The CDR3 DNA reads TGTGCCAGCAGAAGTGGGCTTTGGGACACTGAAGCTTTCTTT.

This clone appeared a few times. The chain carries TRBV4-2 and TRBJ1-5, with D uncertain. Germline V gene lookup returns CDR1 LGHNA and CDR2 YNFKEQ. V gave up 2 bases and J gave up 5 bases, with 7 bases separating them. The CDR3 spans 13 residues. The CDR3 DNA follows: TGTGCCAGCAGCCAAACCGCGGATCAGCCCCAGCATTTT. Translated, it gives CASSQTADQPQHF.

The genes are TRBV25-1 and TRBJ2-7, with TRBD1 as a possible D gene (5 bases). The CDR3 is 13 residues long. Trimming took 5 bases from V and 0 from J, leaving 8 bases between them. Germline loops: CDR1 MGHDK, CDR2 SYGVNS. This CDR3 reads CASSRGYSYEQYF. The DNA of the CDR3 is TGTGCCAGCAGTAGGGGTTACTCCTACGAGCAGTACTTC.

This rearrangement joins TRBV13 to TRBJ2-7; the D gene is possibly TRBD1 (5 bases). The CDR3 spans 16 residues. The V gene lost 5 bases and the J gene lost 3 bases, with 20 bases spanning the gap. The germline gives CDR1 PRHDT, CDR2 FYEKMQ (reference sequence). In nucleotides, the CDR3 is TGTGCCAGCAGCGCCACTGCATCCGGACAATACTACGAGCAGTACTTC. This encodes CASSATASGQYYEQYF.

This clone was observed a single time. This chain joins TRBV5-4 and TRBJ1-2; unclear D gene. Germline V gene sequence: CDR1 SGHNT, CDR2 YYREEE (reference sequence). The CDR3 extends over 14 amino acids. Deletions cut 1 base from V and 3 bases from J, with 10 bases between. CDR3 amino acids: CASSLIVGDYGYTF. The CDR3 nucleotides read TGTGCCAGCAGCTTGATCGTCGGTGACTATGGCTACACCTTC.

The chain carries TRBV10-3 and TRBJ1-1, with D perhaps matching TRBD1 (5 bases). V was pared by 0 bases and J by 8 bases, with 10 bases between. The CDR3 sequence is 13 residues long. CDR1 is ENHRY, CDR2 SYGVKD, per germline. CDR3: CAISESPGEEAFF. CDR3 DNA: TGTGCCATCAGTGAGTCCCCGGGGGAAGAAGCTTTCTTT.

The V and J genes are TRBV29-1 and TRBJ2-7; TRBD1 matches 8 bases. The germline CDR1 and CDR2 sequences are SQVTM and ANQGSEA. V shed 5 bases and J 5 bases; nucleotides not matched to a gene: 5. The CDR3 length is 12 residues. CDR3 residues: CSVRDRSHEQYF. In nucleotides, the CDR3 is TGCAGCGTTCGGGACAGGTCCCACGAGCAGTACTTC.

This clone was found a few times. This chain uses TRBV27 with TRBJ2-7; 7 bases are a match to TRBD1. Germline CDR1 is MNHEY and CDR2 is SMNVEV (reference sequence). CDR3 size: 13 residues. The trim removed 6 bases at V and 0 bases at J, leaving 2 bases unmatched. The CDR3 protein is CASRRQGSYEQYF. CDR3 DNA: TGTGCCAGCAGGCGACAGGGCTCCTACGAGCAGTACTTC.